This TCR beta chain was recorded in a study of shared clonotypes between healthy human individuals. Findings and limits, study-wide: Researchers sampled only blood; tissue repertoires likely differ. Naive subsets, compared against memory subsets, generally had larger estimated richness values.

Only in-frame clones appear in the TCRdb table, and some are missing; sequencing was by immunoSEQ multiplex PCR. Of about 1 million clones in the sample, about 70% are singletons; the top ten hold around 1.5%. Caucasian adults residing in Nashville, Tennessee made up all the donors. CD4+ cell separation produced CD45RA+ naive and CD45RA-negative memory subsets. V was cut by 2 bases and J by 1 base, with 5 bases left in between. From germline, CDR1 is LGHNT and CDR2 FRNRAP. The CDR3 spans 14 residues. A remark on this clone: The antigen is undetermined. The same CDR3 is also encoded by other DNA sequences in this sample.

This receptor was obtained from a man in his late teens or twenties in good health. Sequencing was done on a sample of memory CD4+ T cells sorted from blood. Subset defined: CD45RA-negative fraction. The rearrangement uses TRBV12-5 and TRBJ2-2, with no clear D. For the CDR3, the DNA is TGTGCTAGTGGTTTGACCGGGAACACCGGGGAGCTGTTTTTT. Its protein is CASGLTGNTGELFF.